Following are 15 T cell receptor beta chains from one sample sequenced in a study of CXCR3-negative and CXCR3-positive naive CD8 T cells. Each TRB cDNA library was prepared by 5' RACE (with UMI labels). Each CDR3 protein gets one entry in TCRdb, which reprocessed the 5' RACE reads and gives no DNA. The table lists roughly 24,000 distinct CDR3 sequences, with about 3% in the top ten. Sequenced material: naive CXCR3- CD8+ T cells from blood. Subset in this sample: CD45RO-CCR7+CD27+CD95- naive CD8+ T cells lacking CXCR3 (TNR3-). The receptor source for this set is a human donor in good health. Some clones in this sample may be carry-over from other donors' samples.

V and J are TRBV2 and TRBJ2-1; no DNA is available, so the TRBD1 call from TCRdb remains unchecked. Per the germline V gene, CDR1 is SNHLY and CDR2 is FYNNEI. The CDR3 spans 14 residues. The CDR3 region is CASSETGAVNEQFF.

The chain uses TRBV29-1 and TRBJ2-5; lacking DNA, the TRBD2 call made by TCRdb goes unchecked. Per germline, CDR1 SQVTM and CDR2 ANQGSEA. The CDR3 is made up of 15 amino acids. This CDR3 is CSVELQRGGVETQYF.

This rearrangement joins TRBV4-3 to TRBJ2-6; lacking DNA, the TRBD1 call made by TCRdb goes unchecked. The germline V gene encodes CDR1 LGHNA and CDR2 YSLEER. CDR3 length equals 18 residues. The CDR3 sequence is CASSQGGQGPSGANVLTF.

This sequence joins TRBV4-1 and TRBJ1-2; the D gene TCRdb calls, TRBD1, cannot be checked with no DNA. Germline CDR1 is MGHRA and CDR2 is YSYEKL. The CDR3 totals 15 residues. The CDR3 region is CASSQDGGGSYGYTF.

CDR3: CASSSFGAGYGYTF. The chain joins TRBV5-6 to TRBJ1-2; TCRdb proposes TRBD1, but this gene call is untestable without DNA. This CDR3 has 14 residues. Per the germline V gene, CDR1 is SGHDT and CDR2 is YYEEEE.

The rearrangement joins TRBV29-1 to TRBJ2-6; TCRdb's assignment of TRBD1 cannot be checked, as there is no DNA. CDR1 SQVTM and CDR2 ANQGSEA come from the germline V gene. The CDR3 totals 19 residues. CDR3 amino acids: CSVEEKGGLPYSGANVLTF.

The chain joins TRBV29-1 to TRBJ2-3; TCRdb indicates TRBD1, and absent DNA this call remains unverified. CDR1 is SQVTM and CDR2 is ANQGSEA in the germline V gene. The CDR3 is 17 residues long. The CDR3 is CSVEDRYYRGSTDTQYF.

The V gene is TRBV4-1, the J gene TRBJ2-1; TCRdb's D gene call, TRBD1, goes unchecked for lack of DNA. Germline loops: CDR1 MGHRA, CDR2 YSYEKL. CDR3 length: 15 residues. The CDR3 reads CASSQEMAGYNEQFF.

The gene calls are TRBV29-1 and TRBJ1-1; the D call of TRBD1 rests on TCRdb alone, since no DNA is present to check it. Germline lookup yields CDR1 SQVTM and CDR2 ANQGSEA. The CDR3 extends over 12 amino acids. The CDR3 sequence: CSASDGVTEAFF.

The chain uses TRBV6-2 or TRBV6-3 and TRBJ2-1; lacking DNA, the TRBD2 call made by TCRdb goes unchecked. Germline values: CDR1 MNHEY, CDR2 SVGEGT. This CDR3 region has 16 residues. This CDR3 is CASSYGTSRPYNEQFF.

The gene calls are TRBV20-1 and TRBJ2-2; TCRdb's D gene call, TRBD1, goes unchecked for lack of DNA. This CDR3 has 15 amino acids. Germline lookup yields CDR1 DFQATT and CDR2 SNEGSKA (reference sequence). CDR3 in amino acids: CSARLQGSDTGELFF.

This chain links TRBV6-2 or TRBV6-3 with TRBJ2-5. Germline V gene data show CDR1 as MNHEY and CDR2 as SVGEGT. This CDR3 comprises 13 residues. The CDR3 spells CASTLLGGETQYF.

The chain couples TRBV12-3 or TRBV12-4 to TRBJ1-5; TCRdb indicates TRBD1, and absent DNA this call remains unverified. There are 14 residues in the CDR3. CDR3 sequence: CASSLSGGWWPQHF.

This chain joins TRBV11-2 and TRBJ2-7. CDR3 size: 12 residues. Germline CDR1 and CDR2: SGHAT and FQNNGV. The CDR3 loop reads CASSLDDYEQYF.

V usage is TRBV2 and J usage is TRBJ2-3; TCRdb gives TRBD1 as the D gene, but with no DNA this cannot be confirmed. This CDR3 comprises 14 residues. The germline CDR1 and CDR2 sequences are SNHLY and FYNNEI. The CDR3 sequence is CASRRDGGADTQYF.